The 26 T cell receptor beta chains presented below share a single source sample, sequenced in a study of blood T cells in healthy people across ages (dated by TCRdb to 2015 to 2017). The library was made by 5' RACE. Data came from an Illumina HiSeq 2500. A second PCR of about 6 to 12 cycles was performed with a sample-barcoded 5' primer and a J-beta primer mix. TCRdb passed the public sequencing reads through fastp at Q25 and MiXCR, retaining productive beta sequences. Records with the same CDR3 protein are collapsed into one entry carrying the most frequent genes and DNA. This sample has about 620,000 distinct CDR3 sequences in its table, and under 65% of those were observed once. The ten biggest clones cover roughly 12% of the sample. Sequencing used blood. The receptors were gathered from a woman older than 75 in good health.

The chain couples TRBV11-2 to TRBJ2-7; TRBD2 might be the D (6 bases). The end of the DNA aligns better with TRBJ2-5, so the J call may be wrong. The CDR3 is 15 residues long. Germline V gives CDR1 SGHAT, CDR2 FQNNGV. This CDR3 reads CASSRNPGVQETQYF. DNA of the CDR3: TGTGCCAGCAGCCGAAACCCGGGAGTACAAGAGACCCAGTACTTC.

Details on this clonotype: One end of the junction does not line up with germline, which may come from a read error. The chain combines TRBV11-2 with TRBJ1-5; 7 positions match TRBD1. In germline, CDR1 is SGHAT, CDR2 FQNNGV. CDR3 length: 13 residues. In nucleotides, the CDR3 is TGTACCAGCAGTAGACGGGACAGTCAGCCCCAGCATTTT. Residues: CTSSRRDSQPQHF.

Turning to this clonotype: This may be a read error: a much more frequent sequence differs by one nucleotide. J is TRBJ2-1 and V is TRBV5-1; TRBD1 aligns across 8 bases. The CDR3 has 14 residues. From germline, CDR1 is SGHRS and CDR2 YFSETQ. The V segment lost 4 bases and the J segment 10 bases; nucleotides outside the gene matches: 10. The CDR3 nucleotides read TGCGCCAGCAGCCCAGGGACAGGACCCTACGAGCAGTTCTTC. Translation: CASSPGTGPYEQFF.

The chain links TRBV6-5 to TRBJ2-5, with D uncertain. The CDR3 is made up of 14 amino acids. The ends were cut back, 6 bases at V and 11 bases at J, with 22 bases in the middle. Germline CDR1 and CDR2: MNHEY and SVGAGI. The CDR3 DNA reads as TGTGCCAGCAGGATAAACAGTGACCCCAATGAGCAGTACTTC. Encoded protein: CASRINSDPNEQYF.

V gene TRBV20-1 combines with J gene TRBJ2-3; 10 bases agree with TRBD1. Germline lookup yields CDR1 DFQATT and CDR2 SNEGSKA (reference sequence). This CDR3 has 14 amino acids. The junction had 5 bases not matched to a gene; V was cut back by 6 bases and J by 2 bases. The CDR3 DNA is TGCAGTGCCCCGGGACAGGGGATCACAGATACGCAGTATTTT. It encodes CSAPGQGITDTQYF.

This clonotype was seen a few times. This chain links TRBV3-1 with TRBJ1-1, with TRBD1 as a possible D gene (5 bases). Trimming pared 4 bases from V and 5 bases from J, leaving 14 bases between. The CDR3 length is 14 residues. The germline gives CDR1 LGHDT, CDR2 YNNKEL (reference sequence). The CDR3 sequence is CASSPLWGGTEAFF. In DNA form, the CDR3 reads TGTGCCAGCAGCCCCCTATGGGGGGGGACTGAAGCTTTCTTT.

This clonotype was counted between two and nine times. The chain combines TRBV5-1 with TRBJ2-2, with D maybe TRBD1 (5 bases). The V end lost 5 bases, the J end lost 5 bases, and 13 bases lay between the germline ends. Germline values: CDR1 SGHRS, CDR2 YFSETQ. This CDR3 region has 14 residues. CDR3 nucleotides: TGCGCCAGCAGGAGTACAGGTTTGACCGGGGAGCTGTTTTTT. Translating gives CASRSTGLTGELFF. The full variable domain, its missing parts supplied by reference TRBV5-1 and TRBJ2-2, is KAGVTQTPRYLIKTRGQQVTLSCSPISGHRSVSWYQQTPGQGLQFLFEYFSETQRNKGNFPGRFSGRQFSNSRSEMNVSTLELGDSALYLCASRSTGLTGELFFGEGSRLTVL.

The genes are TRBV4-2 and TRBJ1-2; 8 bases are a match to TRBD1. The CDR3 consists of 15 residues. V lost 1 base, J lost 7 bases, and 8 bases stayed unmatched. CDR1 is LGHNA and CDR2 is YNFKEQ in the germline V gene. In nucleotides, the CDR3 is TGTGCCAGCAGCCAAGGCGGACAGGGAGGAGTTGGCTACACCTTC. This encodes CASSQGGQGGVGYTF.

This chain joins TRBV2 and TRBJ2-1; TRBD2 aligns across 10 bases. Germline V lookup: CDR1 SNHLY, CDR2 FYNNEI. The CDR3 runs to 15 residues. V lost 8 bases to trimming and J lost 4 bases; unmatched junction nucleotides: 8. DNA for the CDR3: TGTGCCAGCTGGGGTGCTAGCGGGGGATACAATGAGCAGTTCTTC. Translating it yields CASWGASGGYNEQFF.

In this sample, this clonotype turned up many times. The chain couples TRBV27 to TRBJ2-4, with D unresolved. The ends were cut back, 5 bases at V and 0 bases at J, with 11 bases in the middle. The germline CDR1 and CDR2 sequences are MNHEY and SMNVEV (reference sequence). This CDR3 is 15 amino acids long. The CDR3 loop is CASSPDPLAKNIQYF. The CDR3 DNA sequence: TGTGCCAGCAGTCCTGACCCCCTAGCCAAAAACATTCAGTACTTC.

This clonotype has ten or more counts. The V gene is TRBV10-3, the J gene TRBJ1-1; no reliable D call. Trimming pared 10 bases from V and 1 base from J, leaving 4 bases between. The CDR3 has 10 residues. CDR1 is ENHRY, CDR2 SYGVKD, per germline. CDR3 protein: CATKNTEAFF. CDR3 nucleotide sequence: TGTGCCACCAAGAACACTGAAGCTTTCTTT.

The chain combines TRBV3-1 with TRBJ1-5; 10 bases are a match to TRBD1. CDR1 and CDR2 (germline): LGHDT, YNNKEL (reference sequence). V trimming: 4 bases; J trimming: 4 bases; junction bases outside the gene matches: 4. This CDR3 is 15 amino acids long. CDR3 sequence reads: CASSRGQGGNQPQHF. The CDR3 DNA is TGTGCCAGCAGCCGCGGACAGGGGGGGAATCAGCCCCAGCATTTT.

V gene TRBV12-3 or TRBV12-4 combines with J gene TRBJ2-3; D gene uncertain. The V end lost 2 bases, the J end lost 4 bases, and 7 bases lay between the germline ends. The CDR3 has 13 amino acids. The CDR3 here is CASSLRVADTQYF. In DNA, the CDR3 is TGTGCCAGCAGTTTAAGGGTTGCAGATACGCAGTATTTT.

This clonotype was observed a handful of times. V is TRBV7-2 and J is TRBJ1-1; no clear D. The ends were cut back, 2 bases at V and 6 bases at J, with 13 bases in the middle. The CDR3 totals 14 residues. The germline gives CDR1 SGHTA, CDR2 FQGNSA. The CDR3 DNA reads as TGTGCCAGCAGCTTACGTCCCAGCGGTGCTGAAGCTTTCTTT. Translating it yields CASSLRPSGAEAFF.

At least ten counts were recorded for this clonotype. The CDR3 sequence is CASKAGRIGDTQYF. CDR3 bases: TGTGCTTCAAAAGCGGGAAGAATCGGAGATACGCAGTATTTT. The chain recombines TRBV28 with TRBJ2-3; 7 bases match TRBD2. The CDR3 sequence is 14 residues long. CDR1 is MDHEN and CDR2 is SYDVKM in the germline V gene.

A note on this clonotype: A read error may be the cause here, since a much bigger clone is one base away. The chain carries TRBV15 and TRBJ2-5, with D unresolved. This CDR3 region has 12 residues. Germline CDR1 and CDR2: LNHNV and YYDKDF (reference sequence). The V and J ends lost 0 bases and 11 bases respectively, with 10 bases between them. DNA of the CDR3: TGTGCCACCAGCAGAGATCGAAATGAGCAGTACTTC. Translation: CATSRDRNEQYF.

This rearrangement joins TRBV2 to TRBJ2-2; the match to TRBD1 covers 7 bases. V was clipped by 6 bases and J by 4 bases; unmatched bases: 8. The V gene's germline CDR1 is SNHLY and CDR2 FYNNEI. The CDR3 length is 15 residues. CDR3 sequence: CASRSGTDFTGELFF. In DNA form, the CDR3 reads TGTGCCAGCAGGTCCGGGACAGATTTCACCGGGGAGCTGTTTTTT.

This clonotype was detected a few times. The chain uses TRBV7-2 and TRBJ2-3; maybe TRBD1 (6 bases). Germline lookup yields CDR1 SGHTA and CDR2 FQGNSA. The V end was cut by 6 bases, the J end by 3 bases, with 16 bases between. The CDR3 is 15 residues long. Written as DNA, the CDR3 is TGTGCCAGCAGTATAGTGGGGGCCAGGACAGATACGCAGTATTTT. Its translation is CASSIVGARTDTQYF.

Details on this clonotype: A much bigger clone sits one base away, suggesting this may be a read error. V usage is TRBV6-5 and J usage is TRBJ2-2, with D perhaps TRBD2 (5 bases). This CDR3 has 15 amino acids. The V end lost 2 bases, the J end lost 7 bases, and 14 bases lay between the germline ends. Germline loops: CDR1 MNHEY, CDR2 SVGAGI. The CDR3 here is CASSYQGIGSGELFF. Written as DNA, the CDR3 is TGTGCCAGCAGTTACCAAGGGATAGGGAGCGGGGAGCTGTTTTTT.

As regards this clonotype: This may be a read error: a much more frequent sequence differs by one nucleotide. The V gene is TRBV11-2, the J gene TRBJ2-5; 10 bases align to TRBD2. V trimming: 5 bases; J trimming: 7 bases; junction bases outside the gene matches: 10. Germline CDR1 reads SGHAT; CDR2 reads FQNNGV. The length of the CDR3 is 15 residues. The CDR3 DNA reads TGTGCCAGCAGCCCTGCCGGACTAGCGGAAGGGACCCAGTACTTC. Protein sequence: CASSPAGLAEGTQYF.

Many counts were recorded for this clonotype. The chain recombines TRBV5-1 with TRBJ2-6; D uncertain. The germline V and J ends were trimmed by 1 base and 0 bases, with 5 bases remaining between them. CDR1 is SGHRS and CDR2 is YFSETQ in the germline V gene. The CDR3 length is 15 residues. The CDR3 loop reads CASSLLRSGANVLTF. DNA for the CDR3: TGCGCCAGCAGCTTGCTGCGCTCTGGGGCCAACGTCCTGACTTTC. Looking up the rest from reference TRBV5-1 and TRBJ2-6 gives the full variable domain: KAGVTQTPRYLIKTRGQQVTLSCSPISGHRSVSWYQQTPGQGLQFLFEYFSETQRNKGNFPGRFSGRQFSNSRSEMNVSTLELGDSALYLCASSLLRSGANVLTFGAGSRLTVL.

This clonotype was picked up one time. The chain is built from TRBV7-9 and TRBJ2-7, with D perhaps matching TRBD1 (6 bases). Germline loops: CDR1 SEHNR, CDR2 FQNEAQ (reference sequence). The CDR3 contains 14 residues. V was pared by 0 bases and J by 6 bases, with 12 bases between. Here the CDR3 DNA reads TGTGCCAGCAGCTTAGCGTCAGGGGCCGGCGAGCAGTACTTC. Translated, it gives CASSLASGAGEQYF. Complete variable domain (other parts from reference TRBV7-9 and TRBJ2-7): DTGVSQNPRHKITKRGQNVTFRCDPISEHNRLYWYRQTLGQGPEFLTYFQNEAQLEKSRLLSDRFSAERPKGSFSTLEIQRTEQGDSAMYLCASSLASGAGEQYFGPGTRLTVT.

This clonotype was counted many times. The chain combines TRBV12-3 or TRBV12-4 with TRBJ2-3, with D possibly TRBD1 on 6 matching bases. The V end lost 2 bases, the J end lost 2 bases, and 14 bases lay between the germline ends. The CDR3 loop spans 16 amino acids. CDR3 loop: CASSLSQGTPTDTQYF. As DNA, the CDR3 is TGTGCCAGCAGTTTATCGCAGGGGACACCCACAGATACGCAGTATTTT.

Here the CDR3 DNA reads TGCGCCAGCAGCCAGGAGAGAACGGGATCCTACGAGCAGTACTTC. Amino acids: CASSQERTGSYEQYF. The chain recombines TRBV4-1 with TRBJ2-5; a weak D match, TRBD2 (5 bases). The end of the DNA aligns better with TRBJ2-7, so the J call may be wrong. The germline V gene has CDR1 MGHRA and CDR2 YSYEKL. The CDR3 runs to 15 residues.

CDR3 coding DNA: TGTGCCAGCAGCCGAGGGATTCTAGATCCTAACTATGGCTACACCTTC. Residues: CASSRGILDPNYGYTF. The gene calls are TRBV12-3 or TRBV12-4 and TRBJ1-2, with D unclear. CDR3 length: 16 amino acids. V lost 6 bases and J 0 bases, leaving 17 bases between the germline ends.

There are many counts of this clonotype. The V and J genes are TRBV4-1 and TRBJ2-4, with D perhaps TRBD2 (5 bases). Germline CDR1 MGHRA, CDR2 YSYEKL. This CDR3 has 15 amino acids. V dropped 1 base and J dropped 7 bases, with 14 bases sitting between them. This chain's CDR3 is CASSQGGGTRNIQYF. The CDR3 region has the DNA TGCGCCAGCAGCCAAGGTGGAGGCACCCGGAACATTCAGTACTTC.